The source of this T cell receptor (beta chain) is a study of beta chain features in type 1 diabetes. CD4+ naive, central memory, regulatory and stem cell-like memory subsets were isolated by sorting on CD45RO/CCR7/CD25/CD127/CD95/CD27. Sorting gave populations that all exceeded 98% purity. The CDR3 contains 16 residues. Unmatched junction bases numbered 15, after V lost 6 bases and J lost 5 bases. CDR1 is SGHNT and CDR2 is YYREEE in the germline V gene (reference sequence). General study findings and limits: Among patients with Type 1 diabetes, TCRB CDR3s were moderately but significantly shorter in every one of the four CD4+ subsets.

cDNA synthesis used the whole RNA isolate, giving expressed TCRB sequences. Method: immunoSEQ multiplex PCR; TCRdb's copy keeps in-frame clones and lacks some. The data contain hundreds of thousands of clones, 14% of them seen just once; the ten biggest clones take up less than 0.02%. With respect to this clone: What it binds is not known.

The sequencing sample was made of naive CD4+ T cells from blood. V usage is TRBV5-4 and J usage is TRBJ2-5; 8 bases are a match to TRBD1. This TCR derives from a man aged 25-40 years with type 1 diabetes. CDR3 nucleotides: TGTGCCAGCACCGCTGGTCGCCAGGGGGCTTGGGAGACCCAGTACTTC. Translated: CASTAGRQGAWETQYF.